The present T cell receptor (beta chain) was sequenced within a study of blood T cell repertoires in COVID-19. At the level of the study: COVID-19 samples collected from the United States, Italy and Spain covered acute and convalescent phases.

The CDR3 covers 14 residues. The germline gives CDR1 MNHEY, CDR2 SMNVEV (reference sequence). V shed 2 bases, J shed 8 bases, and the junction held 8 bases outside the gene matches. Clones were sequenced by immunoSEQ multiplex PCR, and TCRdb holds only the in-frame ones, with some missing. Of 100,000 to 140,000 clones listed, over 60% are singletons. This TCR was sampled from a man aged 65-85 years with acute or convalescent COVID-19. V is TRBV27 and J is TRBJ1-2, with 7 bases lining up with TRBD1. The material sequenced was peripheral blood. DNA for the CDR3: TGTGCCAGCAGTTTAAGTGTGACAGGGTCCGGCTACACCTTC. This codes for CASSLSVTGSGYTF.